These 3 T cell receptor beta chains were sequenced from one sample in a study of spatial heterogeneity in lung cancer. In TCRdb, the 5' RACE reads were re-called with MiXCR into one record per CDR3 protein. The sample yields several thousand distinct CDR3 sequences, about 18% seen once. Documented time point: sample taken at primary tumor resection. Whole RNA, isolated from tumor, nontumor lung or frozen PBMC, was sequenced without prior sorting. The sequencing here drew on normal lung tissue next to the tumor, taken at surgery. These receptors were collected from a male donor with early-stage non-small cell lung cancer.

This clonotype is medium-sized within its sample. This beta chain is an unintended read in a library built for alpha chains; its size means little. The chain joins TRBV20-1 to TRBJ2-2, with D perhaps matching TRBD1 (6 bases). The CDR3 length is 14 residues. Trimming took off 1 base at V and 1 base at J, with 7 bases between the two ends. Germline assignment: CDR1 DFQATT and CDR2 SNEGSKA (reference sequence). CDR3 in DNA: TGCAGTGCTAGAGGGACAGTGAACACCGGGGAGCTGTTTTTT. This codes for CSARGTVNTGELFF.

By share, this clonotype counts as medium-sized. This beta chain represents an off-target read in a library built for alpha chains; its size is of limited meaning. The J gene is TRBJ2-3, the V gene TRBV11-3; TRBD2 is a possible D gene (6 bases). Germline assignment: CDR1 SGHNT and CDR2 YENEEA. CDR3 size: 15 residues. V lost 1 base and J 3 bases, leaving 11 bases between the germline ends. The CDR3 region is CASSLGSGETDTQYF. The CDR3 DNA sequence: TGTGCCAGCAGCTTAGGTAGCGGTGAAACAGATACGCAGTATTTT.

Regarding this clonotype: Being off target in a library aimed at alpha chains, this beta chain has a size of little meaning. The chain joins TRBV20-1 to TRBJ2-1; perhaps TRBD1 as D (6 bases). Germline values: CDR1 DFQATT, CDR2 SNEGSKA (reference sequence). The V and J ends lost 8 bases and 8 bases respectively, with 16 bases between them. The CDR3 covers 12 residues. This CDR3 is CSLPQGIHEQFF. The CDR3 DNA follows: TGCAGTCTCCCCCAGGGGATCCATGAGCAGTTCTTC.